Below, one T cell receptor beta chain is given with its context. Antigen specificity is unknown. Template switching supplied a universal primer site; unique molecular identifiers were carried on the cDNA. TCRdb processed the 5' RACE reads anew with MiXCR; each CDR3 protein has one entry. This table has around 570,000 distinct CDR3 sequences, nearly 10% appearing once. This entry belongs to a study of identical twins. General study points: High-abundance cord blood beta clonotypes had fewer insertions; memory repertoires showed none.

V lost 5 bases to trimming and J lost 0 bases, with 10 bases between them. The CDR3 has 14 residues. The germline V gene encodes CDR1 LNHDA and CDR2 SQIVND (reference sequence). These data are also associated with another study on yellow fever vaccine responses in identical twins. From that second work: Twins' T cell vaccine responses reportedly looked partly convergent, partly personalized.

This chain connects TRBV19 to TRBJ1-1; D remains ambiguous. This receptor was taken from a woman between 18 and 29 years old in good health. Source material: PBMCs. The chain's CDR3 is CASSPPRMNTEAFF. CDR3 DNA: TGTGCCAGTAGTCCCCCACGGATGAACACTGAAGCTTTCTTT. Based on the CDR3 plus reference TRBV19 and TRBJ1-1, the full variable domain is DGGITQSPKYLFRKEGQNVTLSCEQNLNHDAMYWYRQDPGQGLRLIYYSQIVNDFQKGDIAEGYSVSREKKESFPLTVTSAQKNPTAFYLCASSPPRMNTEAFFGQGTRLTVV.